This TCR beta chain was sequenced in a study of PD-1 blockade in classical Hodgkin lymphoma. Study conclusions and caveats: Reports indicated that newly diagnosed patients had lower baseline TCR diversity than healthy donors did.

This CDR3 spans 15 amino acids. Trimming took off 6 bases at V and 0 bases at J, with 13 bases between the two ends. Germline values: CDR1 SGHRS, CDR2 YFSETQ. Time point defined: cycle 4 day 1 (C4D1), after less than 7 weeks of nivolumab. After autologous stem cell transplantation all patients relapsed, and prior brentuximab vedotin exposure differed between cohorts. Out of thawed PBMCs, magnetic negative selection purified CD4+ T cells. To note about this clone: Its antigen remains unidentified.

Sequencing was performed with immunoSEQ multiplex PCR; in TCRdb, only in-frame clones are kept and a portion is missing. The sample lists about 30,000 clones; 86% were seen once. The starting material was CD4+ T cells from blood, obtained before the fourth cycle of nivolumab. V gene TRBV5-1 combines with J gene TRBJ1-3; D not certain. The TCR was taken from a human donor with classical Hodgkin lymphoma. DNA of the CDR3: TGCGCCAGCACCCTGGACGGCCGCTCTGGAAACACCATATATTTT. Amino acids: CASTLDGRSGNTIYF.